One and the same sample provided the 10 T cell receptor beta chains below, sequenced in a study of T cell repertoires in cytomegalovirus infection. TCRdb independently ran MiXCR on the reads; one entry per CDR3 protein. The sample consists of about 460,000 distinct CDR3 sequences, approximately 11% of them appearing once. Specimen: PBMCs. The receptors were sampled from a human donor in good health (CMV status not recorded). Some clones in this sample may be carry-over from other donors' samples.

The rearrangement uses TRBV12-3 or TRBV12-4 and TRBJ1-2, with a tentative D call TRBD1 (6 bases). The CDR3 consists of 13 residues. The V gene lost 7 bases and the J gene lost 3 bases, with 12 bases spanning the gap. CDR3 in amino acids: CASTQGGYYGYTF. CDR3 in DNA: TGTGCCAGCACTCAAGGGGGGTACTATGGCTACACCTTC.

This clonotype has at least ten counts. The CDR3 DNA sequence: TGTGCCGGGGGCAGGGGACTACTCACAGATACGCAGTATTTT. Its protein is CAGGRGLLTDTQYF. The chain uses TRBV5-8 and TRBJ2-3, with D maybe TRBD2 (7 bases). Trimming stripped 10 bases from V and 2 bases from J, with 17 bases between. The CDR3 has 14 residues. Germline V gives CDR1 SGHTS, CDR2 YDEGEE.

The chain couples TRBV3-1 to TRBJ2-1; D remains ambiguous. The length of the CDR3 is 13 residues. Germline V gene data show CDR1 as LGHDT and CDR2 as YNNKEL (reference sequence). The V gene lost 3 bases and the J gene lost 5 bases, with 8 bases spanning the gap. The CDR3 DNA reads TGTGCCAGCAGCCATCTCACGCACAATGAGCAGTTCTTC. Residues: CASSHLTHNEQFF.

The chain has TRBV28 and TRBJ2-3, with 10 bases lining up with TRBD2. Looked up from germline, CDR1 is MDHEN and CDR2 is SYDVKM. Trimming at V came to 1 base and at J to 6 bases, leaving 1 base not matched to a gene. This CDR3 is 14 amino acids long. The CDR3 sequence: CASSLSSGSDTQYF. The CDR3 DNA sequence: TGTGCCAGCAGTTTATCTAGCGGGAGTGATACGCAGTATTTT.

Ten or more counts support this clonotype. The V gene is TRBV7-3, the J gene TRBJ2-2; TRBD2 is a possible D gene (6 bases). V was cut by 5 bases and J by 2 bases, with 18 bases left in between. CDR1 and CDR2 (germline): SGHTA, FQGTGA. This CDR3 is 17 amino acids long. This chain's CDR3 is CASSPHFGTPNTGELFF. The CDR3 region has the DNA TGTGCCAGCAGCCCCCACTTCGGGACTCCCAACACCGGGGAGCTGTTTTTT. The complete variable domain, with remaining parts taken from reference TRBV7-3 and TRBJ2-2, reads GAGVSQTPSNKVTEKGKYVELRCDPISGHTALYWYRQSLGQGPEFLIYFQGTGAADDSGLPNDRFFAVRPEGSVSTLKIQRTERGDSAVYLCASSPHFGTPNTGELFFGEGSRLTVL.

For this clonotype: Since a much larger clone is just one base distant, this may be a read error. The genes are TRBV6-5 and TRBJ1-2; weak D call: TRBD1 (6 bases). The germline gives CDR1 MNHEY, CDR2 SVGAGI. There are 14 residues in the CDR3. CDR3 in DNA: TGTGCCAGCAGCCCCCAGGGGAACCACTATGGCGACACCTTC. Encoded protein: CASSPQGNHYGDTF.

The chain carries TRBV19 and TRBJ2-2; D call uncertain. CDR1 is LNHDA and CDR2 is SQIVND in the germline V gene (reference sequence). The CDR3 length is 16 residues. V was pared by 5 bases and J by 4 bases, with 17 bases between. The CDR3 is CASSEMQRTGTGELFF. The CDR3 coding sequence is TGTGCCAGTAGTGAAATGCAACGAACGGGCACCGGGGAGCTGTTTTTT.

This clonotype was detected many times. The chain employs TRBV7-6 and TRBJ2-3; maybe TRBD2 (6 bases). Trimming removed 5 bases from V and 0 bases from J, with 15 bases in between. The germline V gene encodes CDR1 SGHVS and CDR2 FNYEAQ. CDR3 size: 16 residues. The CDR3: CASSRGTASSTDTQYF. For the CDR3, the DNA is TGTGCCAGCAGCCGTGGGACTGCTTCGAGCACAGATACGCAGTATTTT.

This clonotype was picked up many times. The CDR3 loop reads CASSQDRGLYYEQYF. For the CDR3, the DNA is TGCGCCAGCAGCCAAGACAGGGGGCTTTATTACGAGCAGTACTTC. This chain joins TRBV4-1 and TRBJ2-7; 8 bases match TRBD1. Looked up from germline, CDR1 is MGHRA and CDR2 is YSYEKL. V lost 0 bases and J lost 4; bases outside the gene matches: 5. The CDR3 contains 15 residues.

In its sample, this clonotype was seen a few times. The V and J genes are TRBV20-1 and TRBJ1-5; no firm D call. This CDR3 has 14 amino acids. V lost 0 bases to trimming and J lost 3 bases, with 9 bases between them. Looked up from germline, CDR1 is DFQATT and CDR2 is SNEGSKA (reference sequence). DNA for the CDR3: TGCAGTGCTAGAGATTTGGCAGTCAATCAGCCCCAGCATTTT. This encodes CSARDLAVNQPQHF.